One and the same sample provided the 6 T cell receptor beta chains below, sequenced in a study of response to subunit inactivated influenza vaccine. TCRdb re-analysed the RT-PCR reads in MiXCR, keeping a single row per CDR3 protein. This sample carries 650,000 to 850,000 distinct CDR3 sequences, about 15% of them seen once, and the ten largest clones take 6.5% to 8.5%. This sample comprised PBMCs from blood, obtained about 14 days before vaccination. Receptors were obtained from a middle-aged man who received an inactivated influenza vaccine.

This chain joins TRBV2 and TRBJ2-5, with 12 bases aligning to TRBD1. Germline V gives CDR1 SNHLY, CDR2 FYNNEI. The CDR3 runs to 18 residues. The CDR3 DNA reads TGTACCCGCTGCCGGGACAGGGGGCGCATTGGGCGACAAGAGACCCAGTACTTC. It yields the protein CTRCRDRGRIGRQETQYF.

The chain combines TRBV7-9 with TRBJ2-3; TRBD2 is a possible D gene (5 bases). The V gene lost 4 bases and the J gene lost 4 bases, with 12 bases spanning the gap. Germline CDR1 is SEHNR and CDR2 is FQNEAQ (reference sequence). CDR3 length equals 14 residues. CDR3 region: CASSSGIVSDTQYF. CDR3 bases: TGTGCCAGCAGCTCCGGGATAGTATCAGATACGCAGTATTTT.

This clonotype came up many times. The chain uses TRBV12-3 or TRBV12-4 and TRBJ2-5; 7 bases agree with TRBD1. V trimming: 6 bases; J trimming: 2 bases; junction bases outside the gene matches: 9. The CDR3 has 15 residues. In DNA, the CDR3 is TGTGCCAGCAGCCTTGCCGGGACAGAGCAAGAGACCCAGTACTTC. It codes for CASSLAGTEQETQYF.

Only a few counts were recorded for this clonotype. The genes are TRBV20-1 and TRBJ2-2, with D perhaps matching TRBD1 (6 bases). With 3 bases removed from V and 9 bases from J, the gap between germline ends came to 8 bases. This CDR3 spans 11 amino acids. Germline loops: CDR1 DFQATT, CDR2 SNEGSKA (reference sequence). CDR3 sequence: CSARGAWELFF. DNA of the CDR3: TGCAGTGCTAGGGGGGCGTGGGAGCTGTTTTTT.

The gene calls are TRBV27 and TRBJ2-3, with unresolved D. This CDR3 has 11 residues. Germline V lookup: CDR1 MNHEY, CDR2 SMNVEV (reference sequence). Trimming stripped 5 bases from V and 11 bases from J, with 11 bases between. CDR3: CASSPPPRQYF. CDR3 DNA: TGTGCCAGCAGTCCCCCCCCACGGCAGTATTTT.

This clonotype has a count of ten or more. The chain combines TRBV9 with TRBJ2-1; 8 bases agree with TRBD2. The CDR3 contains 15 residues. The V gene's germline CDR1 is SGDLS and CDR2 YYNGEE. J gave up 7 bases and V 3 bases, and 9 bases lay outside the gene matches. The CDR3 reads CASSASAGAGNEQFF. CDR3 nucleotide sequence: TGTGCCAGCAGCGCGTCAGCGGGAGCAGGAAATGAGCAGTTCTTC.